This entry lists 19 T cell receptor beta chains sequenced from one sample in a study of siplizumab effects on memory and regulatory T cells. Method: immunoSEQ multiplex PCR; TCRdb's copy keeps in-frame clones and lacks some. This sample has 9,500 to 15,000 clones, with around half found just once. Antigens for these TCRs are unknown. Mixed lymphocyte reaction cells were cocultured at 37°C for more than 5 days. Source material: CFSE-low (dividing) CD8+ T cells sorted from an allogeneic mixed lymphocyte reaction. Receptors were obtained from a human donor in good health; the cells came from an allogeneic mixed lymphocyte reaction. Some clones in this sample may be carry-over from other donors' samples.

This clone was seen a handful of times. This chain connects TRBV27 to TRBJ2-7; possible D gene TRBD2, 5 bases. Germline loops: CDR1 MNHEY, CDR2 SMNVEV (reference sequence). Trimming took off 0 bases at V and 3 bases at J, with 18 bases between the two ends. The CDR3 is made up of 17 amino acids. DNA of the CDR3: TGTGCCAGCAGTTTATCTACGATCGGGCTAGCCTTCTACGAGCAGTACTTC. This gives the protein CASSLSTIGLAFYEQYF.

In DNA, the CDR3 is TGTGCCAGCAGCGGGAACAGCGCGAACACCGGGGAGCTGTTTTTT. Its protein product is CASSGNSANTGELFF. J is TRBJ2-2 and V is TRBV7-9, with unresolved D. CDR1 is SEHNR, CDR2 FQNEAQ, per germline (reference sequence). V lost 5 bases, J lost 0 bases, and 10 bases lay in between. CDR3 length: 15 residues. Full variable domain (outside the CDR3, taken from reference TRBV7-9 and TRBJ2-2): DTGVSQNPRHKITKRGQNVTFRCDPISEHNRLYWYRQTLGQGPEFLTYFQNEAQLEKSRLLSDRFSAERPKGSFSTLEIQRTEQGDSAMYLCASSGNSANTGELFFGEGSRLTVL.

V is TRBV2 and J is TRBJ2-7; D not resolved. The CDR3 spans 13 residues. V dropped 10 bases and J dropped 0 bases, with 13 bases sitting between them. Germline V lookup: CDR1 SNHLY, CDR2 FYNNEI. The CDR3 coding sequence is TGTGCCACTGAAGGGTATAGCTCCTACGAGCAGTACTTC. Protein: CATEGYSSYEQYF.

The chain has TRBV5-1 and TRBJ1-6, with D uncertain. In germline, CDR1 is SGHRS, CDR2 YFSETQ. The V and J ends lost 0 bases and 0 bases respectively, with 10 bases between them. The CDR3 runs to 17 residues. Here the CDR3 reads CASSLEGLSSYNSPLHF. The CDR3 nucleotides are TGCGCCAGCAGCTTGGAAGGGTTGAGCTCCTATAATTCACCCCTCCACTTT.

This clone has more than one count but fewer than ten. The chain's CDR3 is CASSFLSGHNYNEQFF. The CDR3 nucleotides read TGTGCCAGCAGCTTTTTGAGCGGACATAACTACAATGAGCAGTTCTTC. The chain recombines TRBV7-9 with TRBJ2-1; D may be TRBD1 or TRBD2 (5 bases each). Germline V gene lookup returns CDR1 SEHNR and CDR2 FQNEAQ (reference sequence). V shed 3 bases and J shed 3 bases, with 15 bases lying between them. The CDR3 consists of 16 residues. Together with reference TRBV7-9 and TRBJ2-1, the CDR3 gives the full variable domain: DTGVSQNPRHKITKRGQNVTFRCDPISEHNRLYWYRQTLGQGPEFLTYFQNEAQLEKSRLLSDRFSAERPKGSFSTLEIQRTEQGDSAMYLCASSFLSGHNYNEQFFGPGTRLTVL.

This clone has more than one count but fewer than ten. The rearrangement links TRBV29-1 to TRBJ2-1; 7 nucleotides match TRBD2. This CDR3 has 13 amino acids. Germline V gives CDR1 SQVTM, CDR2 ANQGSEA. Trimming at V came to 3 bases and at J to 2 bases, leaving 1 base not matched to a gene. The CDR3 is CSVDGGTYNEQFF. The CDR3 nucleotides read TGCAGCGTTGACGGGGGGACCTACAATGAGCAGTTCTTC.

This clone is judged medium-sized. This chain uses TRBV19 with TRBJ1-5; unclear D gene. Germline assignment: CDR1 LNHDA and CDR2 SQIVND (reference sequence). CDR3 size: 15 residues. V shed 1 base and J shed 0 bases, with 7 bases lying between them. CDR3 sequence (DNA): TGTGCCAGTAGTATAGGAGAGTATAGCAATCAGCCCCAGCATTTT. Its protein product is CASSIGEYSNQPQHF.

CDR3 DNA sequence: TGTGCCAGCAGCTTACTTCAGACCGGGACAGCTTTAACCTACGAGCAGTACTTC. Translating it yields CASSLLQTGTALTYEQYF. The chain recombines TRBV11-2 with TRBJ2-7; 7 bases align to TRBD1. Germline assignment: CDR1 SGHAT and CDR2 FQNNGV. The V gene end was trimmed by 2 bases and the J gene end by 2 bases; junction bases not matched to a gene: 15. The CDR3 is 18 amino acids.

This clone is medium-sized by share. The J gene is TRBJ1-1, the V gene TRBV29-1; D remains unclear. V shed 5 bases and J shed 0 bases, with 10 bases lying between them. Germline values: CDR1 SQVTM, CDR2 ANQGSEA. The length of the CDR3 is 13 residues. Here the CDR3 reads CSVLGLMNTEAFF. Written as DNA, the CDR3 is TGCAGCGTTCTTGGGCTCATGAACACTGAAGCTTTCTTT.

The V gene is TRBV5-5, the J gene TRBJ2-1; no clear D. V lost 0 bases, J lost 10 bases, and 11 bases lay in between. Germline V gene sequence: CDR1 SGHKS, CDR2 YYEKEE (reference sequence). CDR3 length equals 13 residues. The DNA for the CDR3 is TGTGCCAGCAGCTTGGGTGGCCGGACGGAGCAGTTCTTC. The encoded protein is CASSLGGRTEQFF.

This sequence joins TRBV4-1 and TRBJ1-1; no firm D call. The CDR3 loop spans 13 amino acids. Germline loops: CDR1 MGHRA, CDR2 YSYEKL. V was trimmed by 1 base and J by 7 bases, leaving 10 bases between them. In DNA form, the CDR3 reads TGCGCCAGCAGCCAAGTACCCGATTATGAAGCTTTCTTT. Its protein product is CASSQVPDYEAFF.

This clone has a count of ten or more. The chain uses TRBV4-1 and TRBJ2-7, with D possibly matching TRBD1 (5 bases). The CDR3 has 15 amino acids. V was cut by 2 bases and J by 6 bases, with 17 bases left in between. CDR1 MGHRA and CDR2 YSYEKL come from the germline V gene. DNA for the CDR3: TGCGCCAGCAGCCAATTAAGTTTTCAGGGTATCGAGCAGTACTTC. It codes for CASSQLSFQGIEQYF.

The chain joins TRBV4-1 to TRBJ1-1; 9 bases align to TRBD1. This CDR3 has 18 residues. With 4 bases clipped from V and 3 bases from J, the junction kept 15 bases outside the gene matches. Looked up from germline, CDR1 is MGHRA and CDR2 is YSYEKL. The CDR3 region is CASSPNGGGWDRDTEAFF. The CDR3 DNA sequence: TGCGCCAGCAGCCCTAATGGAGGCGGCTGGGACAGGGACACTGAAGCTTTCTTT.

The gene calls are TRBV4-3 and TRBJ2-7, with 7 bases matching TRBD2. Germline V gene lookup returns CDR1 LGHNA and CDR2 YSLEER. The CDR3 has 15 residues. The ends lost 4 bases at V and 0 bases at J; junction bases unmatched: 6. The CDR3 reads CASSPQSGASYEQYF. The DNA of the CDR3 is TGCGCCAGCAGCCCGCAAAGCGGGGCCTCCTACGAGCAGTACTTC.

The rearrangement uses TRBV5-4 and TRBJ1-2, with D perhaps matching TRBD1 (5 bases). This CDR3 region has 17 residues. Trimming cost V 1 base and J 8 bases, with 24 bases left between them. Looked up from germline, CDR1 is SGHNT and CDR2 is YYREEE (reference sequence). The CDR3 is CASSLSYGGDQGEGYTF. The CDR3 DNA sequence: TGTGCCAGCAGCTTGAGTTACGGGGGTGACCAGGGTGAGGGCTACACCTTC. The complete variable domain, with remaining parts taken from reference TRBV5-4 and TRBJ1-2, reads ETGVTQSPTHLIKTRGQQVTLRCSSQSGHNTVSWYQQALGQGPQFIFQYYREEENGRGNFPPRFSGLQFPNYSSELNVNALELDDSALYLCASSLSYGGDQGEGYTFGSGTRLTVV.

The rearrangement joins TRBV5-8 to TRBJ1-5; D unclear. CDR3 size: 13 residues. Germline CDR1 and CDR2: SGHTS and YDEGEE. V was shortened by 2 bases and J by 9 bases, with 12 bases between the two germline ends. CDR3: CASSFGRVGPQHF. As DNA, the CDR3 is TGTGCCAGCAGCTTTGGCCGAGTAGGGCCCCAGCATTTT.

This CDR3 reads CASSWGQGYTQYF. The CDR3 DNA follows: TGTGCCAGCAGTTGGGGACAGGGGTATACCCAGTACTTC. The V call is TRBV27, the J call TRBJ2-5; 10 nucleotides agree with TRBD1. The CDR3 covers 13 residues. Germline V gene lookup returns CDR1 MNHEY and CDR2 SMNVEV (reference sequence). The V segment lost 4 bases and the J segment 8 bases; nucleotides outside the gene matches: 4.

The chain has TRBV6-5 and TRBJ1-2; no clear D gene. Trimming removed 2 bases from V and 3 bases from J, with 13 bases in between. CDR1 is MNHEY and CDR2 is SVGAGI in the germline V gene. The CDR3 spans 15 residues. DNA for the CDR3: TGTGCCAGCAGTTACGCTAGCGAAGAGTACTATGGCTACACCTTC. This gives the protein CASSYASEEYYGYTF.

This clone showed up just a few times. V is TRBV6-5 and J is TRBJ1-2, with D possibly TRBD1 on 5 matching bases. The CDR3 sequence is 14 residues long. In germline, CDR1 is MNHEY, CDR2 SVGAGI. Trimming cost V 2 bases and J 4 bases, with 11 bases left between them. The CDR3 here is CASSYGGNTYGYTF. The DNA for the CDR3 is TGTGCCAGCAGTTACGGGGGAAATACCTATGGCTACACCTTC.